This paragraph reports one T cell receptor beta chain. The data derive from a study of blood T cell repertoires in COVID-19. Study-level background: Acute-phase and convalescent COVID-19 samples originated in the United States, Italy and Spain. Sources were T cells, B-cell-depleted T cells, or PBMCs; the material itself was cDNA or gDNA.

V was clipped by 5 bases and J by 4 bases; unmatched bases: 12. CDR3 size: 17 residues. Germline values: CDR1 SGHTA, CDR2 FQGNSA. Per the original methods: Amplification of reference gene primers was used by the study to estimate nucleated cell counts. Clones were read by immunoSEQ multiplex PCR, and TCRdb kept only the in-frame ones, dropping some. The DNA was the basis for D and trimming; V, J and clone size are from that table. Of 100,000 to 150,000 clones listed, approximately 81% are singletons. The chain is built from TRBV7-2 and TRBJ2-3, with 10 bases that match TRBD2. Source material: peripheral blood. The receptor was isolated from a middle-aged man with active or convalescent COVID-19. The DNA of the CDR3 is TGTGCCAGCAGCCTCGGGCCAGCGGGGGGGCCTTCAGATACGCAGTATTTT. This translates into CASSLGPAGGPSDTQYF.